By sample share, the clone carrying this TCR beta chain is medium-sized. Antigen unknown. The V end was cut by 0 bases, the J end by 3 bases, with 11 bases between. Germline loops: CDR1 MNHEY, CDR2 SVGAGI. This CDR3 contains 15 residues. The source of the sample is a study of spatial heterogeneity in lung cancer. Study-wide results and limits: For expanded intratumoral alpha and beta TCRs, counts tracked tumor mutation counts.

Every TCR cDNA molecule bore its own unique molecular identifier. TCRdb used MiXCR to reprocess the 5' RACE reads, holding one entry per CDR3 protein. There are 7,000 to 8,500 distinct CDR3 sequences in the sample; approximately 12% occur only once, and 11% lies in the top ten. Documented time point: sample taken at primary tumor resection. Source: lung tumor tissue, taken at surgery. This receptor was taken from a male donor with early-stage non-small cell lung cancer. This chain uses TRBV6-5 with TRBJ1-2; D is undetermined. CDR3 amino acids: CASSYSTAGYYGYTF. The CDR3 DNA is TGTGCCAGCAGTTACTCGACGGCGGGATACTATGGCTACACCTTC.